Reported below is one T cell receptor beta chain. Its cognate antigen is unknown. The CDR3 spans 11 residues. Germline-derived CDR1 and CDR2 are DFQATT and SNEGSKA (reference sequence). V was clipped by 1 base and J by 2 bases, with 2 bases between them. Researchers used the Oncomine TCR Beta short-read assay to sequence DNA from cultured CD4+ T cells. Each CDR3 protein gets one entry after TCRdb re-called the PCR reads with MiXCR. This table holds 8,000 to 10,000 distinct CDR3 sequences, roughly 61% found once. As for treatment: approximately nine-day PBMC culture with coronavirus spike peptide pools or control peptides (ViraFEST assay). The record originates from a study of vaccination and CD4 T cells after COVID-19. The overall study: Sampling after COVID took place at a median of around 91 days (range 35 to 161) following diagnosis.

Specimen: CD4+ T cells from blood, cultured in vitro. The chain couples TRBV20-1 to TRBJ1-1; no definite D call. This receptor was obtained from a human donor who had recovered from COVID-19. The CDR3: CSARGNTEAFF. DNA for the CDR3: TGCAGTGCTAGAGGTAACACTGAAGCTTTCTTT.